This T cell receptor beta chain was sequenced during a study of blood T cells in healthy people across ages (dated by TCRdb to the mid-2010s). Turning to the overall study: In model experiments, template switching captured about one uniquely barcoded TCR beta cDNA molecule for every two T cells. Using deep sequencing normalized with unique cDNA molecular identifiers, the study measured how TCR beta repertoire diversity changes with age. The donors were divided into four age groups: young (average around 17 years), middle-aged (about 40), aged (approximately 64) and long-lived (roughly 86). Donors of different ages were randomly distributed across sequencing lanes to avoid experimental bias. For two donors (one aged 18 to 29 and one aged 80 or older), the study analyzed two additional independent replicas of 1 million unique cDNA reads from the same blood draw. The paper's findings and limits, for the study overall: There was a strong correlation between observed TCR beta diversity and the percentage of naive T cells measured by flow cytometry. Compared with the aged group, the long-lived group had more naive CD4+ T cells, fewer expanded clones and increased TCR diversity, suggesting age selection. Observed TCR beta diversity per million T cells fell roughly linearly with age, and a significant reduction was already apparent by age about 36. Because the CMV infection status of the donors was unknown, age-related changes in expanded clonotypes may potentially have been confounded. Since profiling was done on bulk unsorted PBMCs, naive and antigen-experienced compartments could not be conclusively compared. Estimates of total diversity based on one million sequenced T cells were regarded as lower bounds and as underestimates.

Turning to this clonotype: Its antigen is not yet known. Base qualities are not recorded, but no much larger clone differs from it by a single base.

V drops 0 bases and J drops 6 bases, leaving 15 bases in between. The germline V gene (reference sequence) supplies CDR1 DFQATT and CDR2 SNEGSKA. The cysteine opens and the phenylalanine closes a CDR3 of 15 amino acids. The kept DNA is CDR3 alone, 45 bases in frame from the first base. Systemically healthy Caucasian individuals from Russia, over 30 in total and aged roughly 6 to 100 years, were included as donors. Around 10 milliliters of peripheral blood were drawn from each donor into EDTA-treated Vacutainer tubes. Ficoll-Paque density-gradient centrifugation was used to isolate PBMCs, with at least 6 million per sample. Trizol reagent was used to extract total RNA from PBMCs, with at least 5.5 micrograms per sample. For every donor, an aliquot of PBMCs went through flow cytometry to measure the percentages of naive CD45RAhigh/CD27high T cells. Library preparation used 5' RACE. Sequencing took place on an Illumina HiSeq 2500. The second PCR ran for about 7 to 11 cycles and used a J-beta primer mix along with a sample-barcoded 5' primer. Each TCR beta cDNA molecule received a unique molecular identifier from a template-switch 5' adaptor carrying 12 random nucleotides. Each sample yielded at least 2.5 million CDR3-containing paired-end reads. All of the RNA was converted into first-strand cDNA using the Mint cDNA synthesis kit, with a TRBC-specific oligonucleotide serving as the primer. Following uracil-DNA glycosylase treatment, all cDNA underwent a first 18-cycle PCR with the universal primers M1SS and BC2_uni_R. In the source study's methods: Each sample was normalized by randomly selecting 1 million high-quality reads, each carrying a distinct molecular identifier. Instead of being binned into consensus sequences, reads that shared molecular identifiers were thrown out. MiTCR, with a Q25 quality threshold and the strictest error-elimination algorithm, was used for CDR3 identification, clonotype clustering and error correction. A nonparametric unseen species model with Euler transformation was used to estimate a lower bound on total TCR beta diversity. TCRdb reworked the public reads: Q25 trimming with fastp, MiXCR clone assembly, productive beta chains retained. Every CDR3 protein is listed once, alongside the most common genes and DNA of its rows. In this record, the V and J calls reflect TCRdb's handling and not the investigators' own analysis. The sample has approximately 900,000 distinct CDR3 sequences on record, 48% of them singletons. Clones ranked in the top ten supply 10% to 15% of the sample.

This clonotype was sampled from a man under 40 in good health. The V and J segments used are TRBV20-1 and TRBJ2-1; the D gene identity is not certain. Sequenced input: blood. The nucleotide sequence reads as follows: TGCAGTGCTAGAGATCCCAGGACGCCTGGCAATGAGCAGTTCTTC. Its product reads: CSARDPRTPGNEQFF.